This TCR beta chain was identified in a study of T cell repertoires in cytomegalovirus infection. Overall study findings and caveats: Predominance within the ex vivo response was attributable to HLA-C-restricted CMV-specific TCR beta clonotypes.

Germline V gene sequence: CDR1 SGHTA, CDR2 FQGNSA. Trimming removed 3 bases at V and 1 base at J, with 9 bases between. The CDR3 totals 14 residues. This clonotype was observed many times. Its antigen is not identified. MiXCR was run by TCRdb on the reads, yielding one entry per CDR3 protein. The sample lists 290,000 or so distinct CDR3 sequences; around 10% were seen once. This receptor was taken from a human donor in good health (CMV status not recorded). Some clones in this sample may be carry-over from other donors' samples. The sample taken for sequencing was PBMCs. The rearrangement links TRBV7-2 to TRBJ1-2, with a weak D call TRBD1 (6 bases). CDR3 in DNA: TGTGCCAGCAGCTTCGGGACACTTAACTATGGCTACACCTTC. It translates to CASSFGTLNYGYTF.